These 14 T cell receptor beta chains share one sample of origin, sequenced in a study of response to subunit inactivated influenza vaccine. TCRdb re-called the RT-PCR reads through MiXCR, storing one row per CDR3 protein. Among about 780,000 distinct CDR3 sequences, about 18% were seen once, and the ten largest hold approximately 10%. This specimen consisted of PBMCs from blood, obtained roughly 5 days after vaccination. Every receptor here comes from a middle-aged man who received an inactivated influenza vaccine.

This clonotype was seen a handful of times. V usage is TRBV6-2 or TRBV6-3 and J usage is TRBJ1-1; 7 bases map to TRBD1. The CDR3 sequence is 15 residues long. V trimming: 6 bases; J trimming: 4 bases; junction bases outside the gene matches: 11. Germline CDR1 is MNHEY and CDR2 is SVGEGT. The CDR3 region has the DNA TGTGCCAGCAGCACCCGCGATGCAGGGGGCACTGAAGCTTTCTTT. Translating gives CASSTRDAGGTEAFF.

This clonotype was seen repeatedly, ten times or more. The rearrangement joins TRBV29-1 to TRBJ1-3, with TRBD1 identical over 8 bases. The CDR3 length is 12 residues. The junction had 1 base not matched to a gene; V was cut back by 5 bases and J by 4 bases. CDR1 and CDR2 from the germline V gene are SQVTM and ANQGSEA. The CDR3 DNA follows: TGCAGCGTTACAGGGGGAGGAAACACCATATATTTT. Protein: CSVTGGGNTIYF.

Here the CDR3 reads CASSLTPKNSPLHF. CDR3 DNA sequence: TGTGCCAGCAGCTTAACCCCCAAAAATTCACCCCTCCACTTT. The chain recombines TRBV7-3 with TRBJ1-6, with D unresolved. The CDR3 runs to 14 residues. Trimming shortened V by 0 bases and J by 7 bases, and 7 bases separated the two germline ends. Germline CDR1 and CDR2: SGHTA and FQGTGA.

This clonotype has at least ten counts. The rearrangement links TRBV29-1 to TRBJ2-1, with 10 bases that match TRBD2. The CDR3 is 13 residues long. Germline V gene sequence: CDR1 SQVTM, CDR2 ANQGSEA. V lost 4 bases to trimming and J lost 9 bases; unmatched junction nucleotides: 6. As DNA, the CDR3 is TGCAGCGTTGCGTCTAGCGGGAGAAGTGAGCAGTTCTTC. Its translation is CSVASSGRSEQFF.

For the CDR3, the DNA is TGTGCCACCAGCACCATTACAGGGTGGAACACTGAAGCTTTCTTT. It translates to CATSTITGWNTEAFF. This chain uses TRBV15 with TRBJ1-1, with D maybe TRBD1 (6 bases). CDR1 and CDR2 (germline): LNHNV, YYDKDF (reference sequence). V lost 4 bases, J lost 1 base, and 13 bases lay in between. This CDR3 comprises 15 residues.

This clonotype was seen ten or more times. The rearrangement joins TRBV12-3 or TRBV12-4 to TRBJ1-5; TRBD1 aligns across 9 bases. V was clipped by 6 bases and J by 7 bases; unmatched bases: 10. This CDR3 contains 15 residues. CDR3 coding DNA: TGTGCCAGCAGGCGAACAGGGGGCCTTTTGCAGCCCCAGCATTTT. It encodes CASRRTGGLLQPQHF.

This clonotype occurred many times. The rearrangement uses TRBV6-5 and TRBJ2-3; 7 positions agree with TRBD1. V shed 4 bases and J 5 bases; nucleotides not matched to a gene: 9. Per the germline V gene, CDR1 is MNHEY and CDR2 is SVGAGI. The CDR3 runs 15 residues. The CDR3 nucleotides read TGTGCCAGCAGTTCACTGGCTGGGACAGAAGATACGCAGTATTTT. Translation gives CASSSLAGTEDTQYF.

This clonotype was recorded at least ten times. This chain connects TRBV11-2 to TRBJ1-3; D unclear. In germline, CDR1 is SGHAT, CDR2 FQNNGV. V was cut by 0 bases and J by 0 bases, with 3 bases left in between. The length of the CDR3 is 14 residues. The CDR3 sequence is CASSLESSGNTIYF. The CDR3, as DNA: TGTGCCAGCAGCTTAGAAAGCTCTGGAAACACCATATATTTT.

The chain uses TRBV25-1 and TRBJ2-5; possible D gene TRBD1, 5 bases. V shed 0 bases and J shed 13 bases, with 12 bases lying between them. This CDR3 spans 12 amino acids. CDR1 is MGHDK, CDR2 SYGVNS, per germline. CDR3 region: CASSEYSGQGYF. In nucleotides, the CDR3 is TGTGCCAGCAGTGAATATTCAGGACAAGGGTACTTC.

The chain uses TRBV6-5 and TRBJ2-7, with 7 positions matching TRBD2. Germline loops: CDR1 MNHEY, CDR2 SVGAGI. The CDR3 is made up of 11 amino acids. V lost 10 bases and J lost 5; bases outside the gene matches: 5. The CDR3 region has the DNA TGTGCCACCTCCCGGGGGGACGAGCAGTACTTC. The encoded protein is CATSRGDEQYF.

The J gene is TRBJ1-1, the V gene TRBV20-1; 12 bases are shared with TRBD1. The trim removed 3 bases at V and 6 bases at J, leaving 5 bases unmatched. The CDR3 extends over 14 amino acids. Germline CDR1 DFQATT, CDR2 SNEGSKA (reference sequence). DNA of the CDR3: TGCAGTGCTAGGGGGGACAGGGGGCTCTCTGAAGCTTTCTTT. Protein product: CSARGDRGLSEAFF.

The chain joins TRBV3-1 to TRBJ2-3, with D uncertain. The ends were cut back, 0 bases at V and 1 base at J, with 8 bases in the middle. Germline V CDR1 and CDR2: LGHDT, YNNKEL (reference sequence). There are 15 residues in the CDR3. The DNA for the CDR3 is TGTGCCAGCAGCCAAGACCAGGTTGGCACAGATACGCAGTATTTT. This encodes CASSQDQVGTDTQYF.

CDR3 residues: CASSRGLAGVSTNYEQYF. CDR3 sequence (DNA): TGTGCCAGTAGTCGCGGACTAGCGGGAGTATCTACTAACTACGAGCAGTACTTC. The chain recombines TRBV19 with TRBJ2-7; the match to TRBD2 covers 13 bases. The length of the CDR3 is 18 residues. V lost 5 bases, J lost 3 bases, and 13 bases stayed unmatched. Germline lookup yields CDR1 LNHDA and CDR2 SQIVND (reference sequence).

This clonotype was detected many times. The CDR3 here is CSVVQVPYEQYF. The DNA of the CDR3 is TGCAGCGTTGTGCAGGTTCCCTACGAGCAGTACTTC. The chain recombines TRBV29-1 with TRBJ2-7; D remains unclear. From germline, CDR1 is SQVTM and CDR2 ANQGSEA. Trimming took 4 bases from V and 2 from J, leaving 9 bases between them. The CDR3 is 12 amino acids.